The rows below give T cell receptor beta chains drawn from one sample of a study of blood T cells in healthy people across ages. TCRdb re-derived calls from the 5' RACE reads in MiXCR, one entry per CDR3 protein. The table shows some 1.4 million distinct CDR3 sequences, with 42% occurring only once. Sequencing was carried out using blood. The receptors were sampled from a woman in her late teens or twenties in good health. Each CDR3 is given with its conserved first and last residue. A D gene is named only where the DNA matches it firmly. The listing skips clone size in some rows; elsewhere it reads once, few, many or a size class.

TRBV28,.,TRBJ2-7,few,CASSLAGWYEQYF,TGTGCCAGCAGTTTAGCCGGTTGGTACGAGCAGTACTTC
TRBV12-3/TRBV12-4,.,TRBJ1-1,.,CASSDRGGRAEAFF,TGTGCCAGCAGTGATAGAGGTGGGAGGGCTGAAGCTTTCTTT
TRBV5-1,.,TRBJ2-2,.,CASSLRVGSGELFF,TGCGCCAGCAGCTTGAGGGTAGGATCCGGGGAGCTGTTTTTT
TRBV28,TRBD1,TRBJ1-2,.,CASSPPSGGRYGYTF,TGTGCCAGCAGTCCTCCCTCAGGGGGCCGCTATGGCTACACCTTC
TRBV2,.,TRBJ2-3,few,CASSSKQRGSDTQYF,TGTGCCAGCAGCTCAAAGCAGAGGGGGTCAGATACGCAGTATTTT
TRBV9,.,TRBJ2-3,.,CASSVEGDLGDTQYF,TGTGCCAGCAGCGTAGAAGGGGATCTAGGAGATACGCAGTATTTT
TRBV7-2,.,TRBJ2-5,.,CASSLGRPPAETQYF,TGTGCCAGCAGCTTAGGCAGACCCCCCGCGGAGACCCAGTACTTC
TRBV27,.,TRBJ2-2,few,CASSLRGGGELFF,TGTGCCAGCAGTCTCAGGGGAGGCGGGGAGCTGTTTTTT
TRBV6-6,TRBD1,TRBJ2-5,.,CASNRGLQETQYF,TGTGCCAGCAACAGGGGGCTCCAAGAGACCCAGTACTTC
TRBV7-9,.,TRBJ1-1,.,CASSPPRENTEAFF,TGTGCCAGCAGCCCACCGAGGGAGAACACTGAAGCTTTCTTT
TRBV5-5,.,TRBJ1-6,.,CASSLGGTPGASPLHF,TGTGCCAGCAGCTTGGGGGGGACACCCGGGGCTTCACCCCTCCACTTT
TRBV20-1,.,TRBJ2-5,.,CSARHPIGTNEQYF,TGCAGTGCTAGGCATCCAATCGGTACGAATGAGCAGTACTTC
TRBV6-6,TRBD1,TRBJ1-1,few,CASSYPPGTAPEAFF,TGTGCCAGCAGTTATCCCCCGGGGACAGCCCCGGAAGCTTTCTTT
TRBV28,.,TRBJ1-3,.,CASRSLIPDTIYF,TGTGCCAGCCGATCCCTCATCCCGGACACCATATATTTT
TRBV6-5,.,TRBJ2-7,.,CASSYSQGGVSSYEQYF,TGTGCCAGCAGTTACTCCCAGGGCGGGGTCAGCTCCTACGAGCAGTACTTC
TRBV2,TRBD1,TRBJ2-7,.,CASSNPGQVSHEQYF,TGTGCCAGCAGTAACCCGGGACAGGTCAGCCACGAGCAGTACTTC
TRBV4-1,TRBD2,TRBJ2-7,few,CASSQSAQRGNYNEQYF,TGCGCCAGCAGCCAATCCGCCCAGCGGGGGAACTACAATGAGCAGTACTTC
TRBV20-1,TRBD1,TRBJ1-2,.,CSAKTGAYGYTF,TGCAGTGCTAAAACAGGGGCCTATGGCTACACCTTC
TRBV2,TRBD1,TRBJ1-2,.,CASRVQGAWTWGYTF,TGTGCCAGCAGGGTACAGGGGGCGTGGACGTGGGGCTACACCTTC
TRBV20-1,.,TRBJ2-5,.,CSALERDQETQYF,TGCAGTGCTTTGGAGCGAGACCAAGAGACCCAGTACTTC
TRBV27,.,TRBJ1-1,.,CASSFLISMNTEAFF,TGTGCCAGCAGTTTCCTGATTAGTATGAACACTGAAGCTTTCTTT
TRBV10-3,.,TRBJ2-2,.,CAISGSGELFF,TGTGCCATCAGTGGCTCTGGGGAGCTGTTTTTT
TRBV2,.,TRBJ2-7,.,CASSEVGRSSYEQYF,TGTGCCAGCAGTGAAGTCGGGAGAAGCTCCTACGAGCAGTACTTC
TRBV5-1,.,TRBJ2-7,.,CASSFPRHVTRYNEQYF,TGCGCCAGCAGTTTCCCTCGACATGTGACGAGATACAATGAGCAGTACTTC
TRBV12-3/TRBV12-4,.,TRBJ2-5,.,CASSLVSSAGLPGETQYF,TGTGCCAGCAGTTTAGTATCATCGGCAGGCCTCCCTGGGGAGACCCAGTACTTC
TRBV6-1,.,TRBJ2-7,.,CASSDSPEGEQYF,TGTGCCAGCAGTGACTCGCCAGAGGGCGAGCAGTACTTC
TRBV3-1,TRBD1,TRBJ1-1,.,CASSHLTGSTEAFF,TGTGCCAGCAGCCACTTGACAGGGTCCACTGAAGCTTTCTTT
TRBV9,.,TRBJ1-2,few,CASSPSYITQGVGDYGYTF,TGTGCCAGCAGCCCATCCTACATAACACAGGGCGTGGGGGACTATGGCTACACCTTC
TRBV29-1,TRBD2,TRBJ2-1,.,CSVGTSGGPSYNEQFF,TGCAGCGTTGGGACTAGCGGGGGCCCCTCCTACAATGAGCAGTTCTTC
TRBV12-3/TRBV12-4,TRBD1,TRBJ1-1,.,CASTVQGAGTEAFF,TGTGCCAGCACCGTACAGGGGGCGGGCACTGAAGCTTTCTTT
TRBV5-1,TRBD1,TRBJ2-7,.,CASSKKTGGGTYEQYF,TGCGCCAGCAGCAAAAAGACAGGGGGAGGCACGTATGAGCAGTACTTC
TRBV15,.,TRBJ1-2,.,CATSSVKGRNYGYTF,TGTGCCACCAGCAGTGTAAAAGGGAGGAACTATGGCTACACCTTC
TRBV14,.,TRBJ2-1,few,CASGKATYNEQFF,TGTGCCAGCGGTAAGGCAACCTACAATGAGCAGTTCTTC
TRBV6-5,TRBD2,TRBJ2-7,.,CASGPGLAGYNEQYF,TGTGCCAGCGGTCCGGGACTAGCGGGATACAATGAGCAGTACTTC
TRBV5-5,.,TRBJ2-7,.,CASSLAVAGFLYEQYF,TGTGCCAGCAGCTTGGCCGTGGCGGGGTTTCTCTACGAGCAGTACTTC
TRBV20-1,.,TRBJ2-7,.,CSARDQGSGYEQYF,TGCAGTGCTAGAGATCAGGGCTCCGGTTACGAGCAGTACTTC
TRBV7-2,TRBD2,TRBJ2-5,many,CASSSQGLAGVETQYF,TGTGCCAGCAGCTCCCAGGGACTAGCGGGAGTAGAGACCCAGTACTTC
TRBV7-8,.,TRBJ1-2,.,CASSLDHRRYGYTF,TGTGCCAGCAGCTTAGACCACAGGAGATATGGCTACACCTTC
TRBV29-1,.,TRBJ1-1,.,CSVEVPHRANTEAFF,TGCAGCGTTGAAGTCCCCCACAGGGCGAACACTGAAGCTTTCTTT
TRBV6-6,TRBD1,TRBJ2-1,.,CASSFWTGQGNEQFF,TGTGCCAGCAGTTTCTGGACAGGGCAGGGGAATGAGCAGTTCTTC
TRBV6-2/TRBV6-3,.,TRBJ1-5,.,CASSYDGPPQHF,TGTGCCAGCAGTTACGACGGCCCCCCCCAGCATTTT
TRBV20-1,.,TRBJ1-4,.,CSAFEQEGKLFF,TGCAGTGCTTTCGAGCAGGAGGGAAAACTGTTTTTT
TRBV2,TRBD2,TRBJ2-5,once,CASTGRGGQETQYF,TGTGCCAGCACTGGGCGGGGAGGGCAAGAGACCCAGTACTTC
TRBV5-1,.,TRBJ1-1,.,CASSEVGGGNTEAFF,TGCGCCAGCAGCGAGGTTGGGGGGGGGAACACTGAAGCTTTCTTT
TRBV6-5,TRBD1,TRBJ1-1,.,CASSYGGQSMNTEAFF,TGTGCCAGCAGTTACGGGGGACAGTCAATGAACACTGAAGCTTTCTTT
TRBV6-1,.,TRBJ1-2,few,CASSATDSYYGYTF,TGTGCCAGCAGTGCGACCGACAGTTACTATGGCTACACCTTC
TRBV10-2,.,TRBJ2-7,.,CASSAARNNYEQYF,TGCGCCAGCAGTGCCGCCAGGAACAACTACGAGCAGTACTTC
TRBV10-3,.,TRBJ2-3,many,CAISSRDGDTQYF,TGTGCCATCAGTAGCCGGGACGGAGATACGCAGTATTTT
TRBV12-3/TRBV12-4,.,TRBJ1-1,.,CASTLRVGNAEAFF,TGTGCCAGCACCCTCAGGGTTGGAAATGCTGAAGCTTTCTTT
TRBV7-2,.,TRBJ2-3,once,CASSALWAATRYF,TGTGCCAGCAGCGCTTTGTGGGCTGCTACGCGGTATTTT
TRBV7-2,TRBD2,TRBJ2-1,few,CASSLVGTSGYYNEQFF,TGTGCCAGCAGCTTAGTGGGGACTAGCGGGTATTACAATGAGCAGTTCTTC
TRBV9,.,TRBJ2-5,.,CASSVGNGGTQYF,TGTGCCAGCAGCGTAGGGAATGGGGGGACCCAGTACTTC
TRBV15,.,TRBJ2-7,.,CATSRNKGTSPYNEQYF,TGTGCCACCAGCAGGAACAAAGGGACTTCTCCTTACAATGAGCAGTACTTC
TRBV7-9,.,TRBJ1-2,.,CASSLSGRLTGKEDYGYTF,TGTGCCAGCAGCTTGAGTGGTCGACTAACAGGGAAGGAAGACTATGGCTACACCTTC
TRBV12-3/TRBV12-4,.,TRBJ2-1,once,CASSPAGQLPYNEQFF,TGTGCCAGCAGCCCAGCCGGACAGCTTCCCTACAATGAGCAGTTCTTC
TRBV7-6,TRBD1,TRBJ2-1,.,CASSSQQGAMNEQFF,TGTGCCAGCAGCTCACAACAGGGGGCAATGAATGAGCAGTTCTTC
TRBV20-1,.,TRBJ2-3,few,CSAPTRTERTDTQYF,TGCAGTGCTCCTACCCGGACAGAACGCACAGATACGCAGTATTTT